Listed below are T cell receptor beta chains from one sample, sequenced in a study of response to subunit inactivated influenza vaccine. Via MiXCR, TCRdb re-called the RT-PCR reads, giving one row per CDR3 protein. The sample has about 780,000 distinct CDR3 sequences, 15% to 20% seen once. The sequences come from PBMCs from blood, collected roughly 5 days after vaccination. These receptors originate from a middle-aged man who received an inactivated influenza vaccine. Each CDR3 is given with its conserved first and last residue. A D gene is named only where the DNA matches it firmly. Not all rows give a size; the values are once, few, many and, for expanded clones, a class.

abundance,j_gene,v_gene,d_gene,CDR3aa,CDR3nt
few,TRBJ1-2,TRBV2,TRBD1,CASRTGGGHTF,TGTGCCAGCAGGACAGGGGGCGGTCACACCTTC
few,TRBJ2-1,TRBV4-1,NA,CASSQGTGGSKQFF,TGCGCCAGCAGCCAAGGGACTGGAGGCTCGAAGCAGTTCTTC
few,TRBJ2-7,TRBV7-9,NA,CASSLSADLEQYF,TGTGCCAGCAGCTTAAGTGCGGATTTGGAGCAGTACTTC
many,TRBJ2-2,TRBV6-5,NA,CASSLDRENTGELFF,TGTGCCAGCAGTTTAGACCGAGAAAACACCGGGGAGCTGTTTTTT
NA,TRBJ2-3,TRBV5-1,NA,CASSGGEDTQYF,TGCGCCAGCAGCGGAGGGGAGGACACGCAGTATTTT
NA,TRBJ1-5,TRBV12-3/TRBV12-4,NA,CASSFNPGAPQHF,TGTGCCAGCAGTTTTAACCCGGGGGCGCCCCAGCATTTT
many,TRBJ2-2,TRBV12-3/TRBV12-4,NA,CASRPGQGDTGELFF,TGTGCCAGCCGACCGGGACAAGGGGACACCGGGGAGCTGTTTTTT
NA,TRBJ2-5,TRBV7-2,TRBD1,CASSLALDRGYF,TGTGCCAGCAGCTTAGCCTTGGACAGGGGCTACTTC
few,TRBJ2-1,TRBV20-1,NA,CSARDPGRVGGDEQFF,TGCAGTGCTAGAGATCCGGGCAGGGTGGGAGGTGATGAGCAGTTCTTC
many,TRBJ1-1,TRBV10-3,TRBD1,CAISETGTGGTEAFF,TGTGCCATCAGTGAGACCGGGACAGGTGGGACTGAAGCTTTCTTT